This T cell receptor (beta chain) came from a study of control samples from healthy donors and cancer patients. CDR3 length equals 17 residues. CDR1 is SGHRS and CDR2 is YFSETQ in the germline V gene. V was clipped by 0 bases and J by 1 base; unmatched bases: 7. Clones were read by immunoSEQ multiplex PCR, and TCRdb kept only the in-frame ones, dropping some. The data contain around 40,000 clones, 80% to 95% of them singletons. This chain links TRBV5-1 with TRBJ1-1; 9 positions match TRBD1. Specimen: PBMCs. This sequence was found in a woman aged 40 to 55 with head and neck cancer. The CDR3 DNA reads TGCGCCAGCAGCTTGGTACAGGGGGCGGATGGGAACACTGAAGCTTTCTTT. Translated, it gives CASSLVQGADGNTEAFF.